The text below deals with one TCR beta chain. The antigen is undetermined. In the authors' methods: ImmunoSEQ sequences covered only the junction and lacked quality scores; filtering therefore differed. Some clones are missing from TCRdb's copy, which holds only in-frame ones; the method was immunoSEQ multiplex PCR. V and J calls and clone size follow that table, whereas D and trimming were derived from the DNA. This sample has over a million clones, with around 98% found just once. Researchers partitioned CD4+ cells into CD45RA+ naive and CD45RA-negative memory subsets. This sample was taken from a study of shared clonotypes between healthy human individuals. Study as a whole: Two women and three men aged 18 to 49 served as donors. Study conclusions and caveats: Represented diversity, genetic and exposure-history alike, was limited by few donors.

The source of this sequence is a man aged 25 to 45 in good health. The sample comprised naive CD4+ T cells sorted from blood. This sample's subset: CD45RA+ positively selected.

In nucleotides, the CDR3 is TGTGCCAGCAGTTTACTTGGGATCGACAGGACTGAAGCTTTCTTT. This gives the protein CASSLLGIDRTEAFF. The chain has TRBV6-5 and TRBJ1-1; perhaps TRBD1 as D (6 bases). The CDR3 contains 15 residues. Germline-derived CDR1 and CDR2 are MNHEY and SVGAGI. Trimming shortened V by 4 bases and J by 5 bases, and 17 bases separated the two germline ends.